This entry describes one TCR beta chain. Its antigen is still unknown. These donors counted as nominally healthy when sampled, but unrecorded immune exposures were likely. These data belong to a study of cytomegalovirus exposure and HLA in healthy donors. Whole-study findings and limits: In vitro assays verified that three CMV-associated chains recognized CMV antigens specifically. Among the most significant clusters, several appeared linked to common viral pathogens in a later analysis. Reportedly, fewer N-insertions than the approximately 690-donor mean appeared in an Asian-associated ancestry cluster in a later analysis.

The PCR was carried out with 60 Vbeta primers and 13 Jbeta primers. Measured with immunoSEQ multiplex PCR; TCRdb has only the in-frame clones, and not every one. This sample has 150,000 to 250,000 clones; over 75% occur once, and the top ten carry roughly 0.098%. The CDR3 is 13 amino acids. V lost 4 bases and J 6 bases, leaving 11 bases between the germline ends. Germline CDR1 and CDR2: SGDLS and YYNGEE. This sequence joins TRBV9 and TRBJ2-1, with D unclear. Sample: PBMCs. The sequence was collected from a boy aged 2-9 years in good health and CMV-seronegative. CDR3 coding DNA: TGTGCCAGCAGCACCCACCCCAGCAATGAGCAGTTCTTC. Protein product: CASSTHPSNEQFF.